Listed below are T cell receptor beta chains from one sample, sequenced in a study of blood T cell repertoires in COVID-19. The repertoire was sequenced with immunoSEQ multiplex PCR; TCRdb's copy has only in-frame clones and lacks some. The sample holds more than 200,000 clones, around 87% seen once. Input material: PBMCs or T cells enriched from blood (not recorded which). The source is a man aged 25 to 40 in a cohort exposed to, infected with or recovered from COVID-19 (not recorded which). Both conserved end residues are trimmed from each CDR3. Fields, in order: CDR3 length, clone size, J gene, V gene, CDR3 protein. Some rows mark clone size as missing; the rest say once, few, many or name a class of expanded clone.

len: 9; abundance: -; j_gene: TRBJ1-1; v_gene: TRBV6-5; CDR3aa: ASTFDTEAF
len: 14; abundance: once; j_gene: TRBJ2-1; v_gene: TRBV19; CDR3aa: ASRTSGSPPYNEQF
len: 13; abundance: -; j_gene: TRBJ1-4; v_gene: TRBV7-8; CDR3aa: ASSIRDRTNEKLF
len: 13; abundance: -; j_gene: TRBJ2-5; v_gene: TRBV5-1; CDR3aa: ASNPLQVQIETQY
len: 15; abundance: -; j_gene: TRBJ2-1; v_gene: TRBV4-3; CDR3aa: ASSQGMLAGYRNEQF
len: 13; abundance: -; j_gene: TRBJ1-5; v_gene: TRBV28; CDR3aa: ASSFEGAIDQPQH
len: 14; abundance: -; j_gene: TRBJ1-6; v_gene: TRBV5-1; CDR3aa: ASSLEAGAYNSPLH
len: 13; abundance: -; j_gene: TRBJ1-1; v_gene: TRBV18; CDR3aa: ASSTTGGANTEAF
len: 11; abundance: many; j_gene: TRBJ1-5; v_gene: TRBV24-1; CDR3aa: ATSAAASGPQH
len: 18; abundance: -; j_gene: TRBJ2-3; v_gene: TRBV12-5; CDR3aa: ASRTHRKGLAGVGTDTQY
len: 12; abundance: -; j_gene: TRBJ1-1; v_gene: TRBV27; CDR3aa: ASSFSSQATEAF
len: 13; abundance: -; j_gene: TRBJ1-1; v_gene: TRBV6-5; CDR3aa: ASSYSRNRSPEAF
len: 14; abundance: -; j_gene: TRBJ2-7; v_gene: TRBV28; CDR3aa: ASSGGAGSPSYEQY
len: 10; abundance: -; j_gene: TRBJ2-1; v_gene: TRBV27; CDR3aa: ASSFRGLEQF
len: 12; abundance: -; j_gene: TRBJ1-5; v_gene: TRBV28; CDR3aa: ASSSDRVNQPQH
len: 13; abundance: -; j_gene: TRBJ1-6; v_gene: TRBV5-1; CDR3aa: ASSVGTGDNSPLH
len: 13; abundance: -; j_gene: TRBJ2-5; v_gene: TRBV5-1; CDR3aa: ASSLANRREETQY
len: 13; abundance: few; j_gene: TRBJ2-7; v_gene: TRBV7-7; CDR3aa: ASSAGLAGVDEQY
len: 13; abundance: -; j_gene: TRBJ2-7; v_gene: TRBV7-9; CDR3aa: ASSRSDRGPYEQY
len: 13; abundance: many; j_gene: TRBJ2-7; v_gene: TRBV11-2; CDR3aa: ASSLGGSLTYEQY
len: 16; abundance: -; j_gene: TRBJ2-7; v_gene: TRBV4-2; CDR3aa: ASSQDFPGGDISHEQY
len: 15; abundance: -; j_gene: TRBJ2-1; v_gene: TRBV7-3; CDR3aa: ASSLDGLAETYNEQF
len: 14; abundance: -; j_gene: TRBJ2-7; v_gene: TRBV6-2/TRBV6-3; CDR3aa: ASSDPGLGVFYEQY
len: 13; abundance: -; j_gene: TRBJ2-3; v_gene: TRBV5-1; CDR3aa: ASSLDRRRTDTQY
len: 12; abundance: -; j_gene: TRBJ2-5; v_gene: TRBV19; CDR3aa: ASRDVRVEETQY
len: 14; abundance: once; j_gene: TRBJ1-1; v_gene: TRBV5-1; CDR3aa: ASSSGNFNMNTEAF
len: 15; abundance: -; j_gene: TRBJ1-5; v_gene: TRBV28; CDR3aa: ASSSIYMGQGNQPQH
len: 12; abundance: -; j_gene: TRBJ2-2; v_gene: TRBV4-2; CDR3aa: ASSRTENTGELF
len: 12; abundance: -; j_gene: TRBJ2-3; v_gene: TRBV6-1; CDR3aa: ASSVLPGSDTQY
len: 12; abundance: few; j_gene: TRBJ1-1; v_gene: TRBV10-3; CDR3aa: AISESTRHLEAF